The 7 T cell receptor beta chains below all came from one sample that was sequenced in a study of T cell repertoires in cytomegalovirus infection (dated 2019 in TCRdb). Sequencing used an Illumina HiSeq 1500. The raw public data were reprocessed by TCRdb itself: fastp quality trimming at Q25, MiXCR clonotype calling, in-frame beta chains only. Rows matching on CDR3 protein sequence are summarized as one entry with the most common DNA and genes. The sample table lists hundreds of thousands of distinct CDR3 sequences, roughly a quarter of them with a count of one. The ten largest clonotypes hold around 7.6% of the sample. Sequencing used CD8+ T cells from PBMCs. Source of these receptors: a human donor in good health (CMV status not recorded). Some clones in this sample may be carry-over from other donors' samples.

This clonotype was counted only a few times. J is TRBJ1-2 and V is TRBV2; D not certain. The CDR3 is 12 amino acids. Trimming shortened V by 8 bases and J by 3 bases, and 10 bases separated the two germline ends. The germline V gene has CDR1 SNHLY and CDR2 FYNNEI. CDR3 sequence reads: CASLGRHYGYTF. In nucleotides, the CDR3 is TGTGCCAGCCTCGGGAGGCACTATGGCTACACCTTC.

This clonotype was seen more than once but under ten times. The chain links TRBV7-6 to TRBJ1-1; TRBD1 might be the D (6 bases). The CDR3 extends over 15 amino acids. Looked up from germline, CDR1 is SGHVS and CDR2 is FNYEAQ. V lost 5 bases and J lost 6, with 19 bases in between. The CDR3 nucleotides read TGTGCCAGCAGCCCAGGCAGGGGTCCCCTCCCTGAAGCTTTCTTT. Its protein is CASSPGRGPLPEAFF.

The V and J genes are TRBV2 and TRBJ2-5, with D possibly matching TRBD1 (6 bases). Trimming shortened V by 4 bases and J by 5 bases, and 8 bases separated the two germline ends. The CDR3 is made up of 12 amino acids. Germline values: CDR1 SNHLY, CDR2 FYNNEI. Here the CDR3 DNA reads TGTGCCAGCAGTGGGACAGTGGAGACCCAGTACTTC. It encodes CASSGTVETQYF.

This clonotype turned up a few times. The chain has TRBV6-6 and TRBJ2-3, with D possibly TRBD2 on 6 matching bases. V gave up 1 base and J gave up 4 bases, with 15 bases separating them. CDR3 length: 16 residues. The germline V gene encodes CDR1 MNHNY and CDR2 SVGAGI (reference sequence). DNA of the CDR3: TGTGCCAGCAGTTACTACCGGGACTTCCAACCAGATACGCAGTATTTT. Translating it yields CASSYYRDFQPDTQYF.

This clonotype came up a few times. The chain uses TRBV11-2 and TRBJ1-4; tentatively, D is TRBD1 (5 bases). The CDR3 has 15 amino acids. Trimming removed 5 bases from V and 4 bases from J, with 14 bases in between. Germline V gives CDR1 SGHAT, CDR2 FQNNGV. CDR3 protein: CASSPHRPRNEKLFF. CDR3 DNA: TGTGCCAGCAGCCCTCACAGGCCACGTAATGAAAAACTGTTTTTT.

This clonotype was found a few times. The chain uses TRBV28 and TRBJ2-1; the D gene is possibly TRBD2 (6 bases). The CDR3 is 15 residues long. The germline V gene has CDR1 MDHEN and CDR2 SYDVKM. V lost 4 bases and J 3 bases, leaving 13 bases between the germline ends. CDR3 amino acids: CASSSHGRGYNEQFF. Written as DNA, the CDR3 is TGTGCCAGCAGTTCCCATGGGCGGGGCTACAATGAGCAGTTCTTC.

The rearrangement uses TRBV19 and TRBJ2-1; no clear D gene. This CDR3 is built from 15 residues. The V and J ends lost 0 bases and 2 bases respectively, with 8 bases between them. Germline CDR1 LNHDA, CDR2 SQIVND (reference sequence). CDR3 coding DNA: TGTGCCAGTAGTATAGATCCTGCAACCTACAATGAGCAGTTCTTC. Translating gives CASSIDPATYNEQFF.